The rows below give T cell receptor beta chains drawn from one sample of a study of cytomegalovirus exposure and HLA in healthy donors. TCRdb's table, derived via immunoSEQ multiplex PCR, lists solely in-frame clones and lacks some. Of 150,000 to 200,000 clones listed, roughly 77% were seen once; the top ten hold 1.5% to 2%. Specimen: PBMCs. These receptors came from a woman aged 18-30 years in good health and CMV-seronegative. The CDR3 runs from the conserved cysteine through the conserved F or W. The order of the fields is J gene, clone size, V gene, CDR3 protein. Clone size is stated in some rows and not others, as once, few, many or a class when expanded.

TRBJ1-5 - TRBV27 CASSLIGTGDQPQHF
TRBJ1-6 - TRBV9 CASSHDRRPYNSPLHF
TRBJ1-2 - TRBV9 CASSAQGAGGYTF
TRBJ1-1 - TRBV6-5 CASNDRSLNTEAFF
TRBJ1-5 - TRBV6-5 CASSDTTVYQPQHF
TRBJ1-4 - TRBV18 CASSPGEKLFF
TRBJ2-1 - TRBV4-1 CASSQRGTLEQFF
TRBJ2-7 - TRBV6-5 CASSPGTGDYEQYF
TRBJ1-1 - TRBV10-3 CAIRWAVGRETEAFF
TRBJ2-7 - TRBV7-2 CASSYAGVNYEQYF
TRBJ1-5 few TRBV4-1 CASSQDGPFPNQPQHF
TRBJ2-2 - TRBV7-2 CASSAEDRAGNTGELFF
TRBJ2-7 - TRBV27 CASSKGLAGGSYEQYF
TRBJ2-3 - TRBV9 CASSVGGTSASFLADTQYF
TRBJ1-4 - TRBV27 CASSLLGQGFREKLFF
TRBJ1-2 - TRBV13 CASSRTGSNYGYTF